This TCR beta chain came from a study of T cell repertoires in cytomegalovirus infection. Study-wide context: Both recently identified HLA-C-restricted and well-studied HLA-B-restricted CMV epitopes were used in the study.

General study results and limits: Dominant in the ex vivo response were TCR beta clonotypes restricted by HLA-C and specific for CMV.

TCRdb recomputed calls from the reads with MiXCR, one row per CDR3 protein. The sample yields hundreds of thousands of distinct CDR3 sequences, approximately 31% seen once. A word on this clonotype: Its antigen is unidentified.

Germline V gene lookup returns CDR1 SEHNR and CDR2 FQNEAQ (reference sequence). This CDR3 is built from 16 residues. Trimming took 5 bases from V and 5 from J; bases not matched to a gene: 12. Sequencing was performed on cultured CD8+ T cells from PBMCs, taken from culture after CMV antigen stimulation. The rearrangement joins TRBV7-9 to TRBJ1-2, with 9 bases aligning to TRBD1. This receptor was identified in a human donor in good health (CMV status not recorded). Some clones in this sample may be carry-over from other donors' samples. CDR3: CASSGGRTGESYGYTF. The CDR3, as DNA: TGTGCCAGCAGCGGGGGACGGACAGGGGAAAGTTATGGCTACACCTTC. The whole variable domain, filled in from reference TRBV7-9 and TRBJ1-2, reads DTGVSQNPRHKITKRGQNVTFRCDPISEHNRLYWYRQTLGQGPEFLTYFQNEAQLEKSRLLSDRFSAERPKGSFSTLEIQRTEQGDSAMYLCASSGGRTGESYGYTFGSGTRLTVV.